Each of the 30 T cell receptor beta chains below was sequenced from the same sample in a study of T-cell reconstitution after alpha-beta-depleted transplantation in children. Construction of the TCRbeta library involved unique molecular identifiers. In TCRdb, the PCR reads were re-called with MiXCR into one record per CDR3 protein. This table has around 480,000 distinct CDR3 sequences, about 33% appearing once. This specimen consisted of PBMCs from the stem cell graft donor, obtained from the stem cell graft. The source is a human donor who donated a stem cell graft to a child with aplastic anemia.

V usage is TRBV6-5 and J usage is TRBJ1-1; the match to TRBD1 covers 12 bases. The length of the CDR3 is 16 residues. Trimming at V came to 2 bases and at J to 5 bases, leaving 6 bases not matched to a gene. Germline CDR1 MNHEY, CDR2 SVGAGI. The CDR3 nucleotides are TGTGCCAGCAGTTACGGGACAGGGGGCCTAAAGACTGAAGCTTTCTTT. Its protein product is CASSYGTGGLKTEAFF.

The table lists this clonotype with a few counts. The V and J genes are TRBV6-6 and TRBJ2-2; tentative D call: TRBD1 (5 bases). Germline-derived CDR1 and CDR2 are MNHNY and SVGAGI (reference sequence). This CDR3 has 13 amino acids. With 10 bases removed from V and 2 bases from J, the gap between germline ends came to 11 bases. The CDR3 spells CATTGQNTGELFF. Written as DNA, the CDR3 is TGTGCCACCACCGGACAAAACACCGGGGAGCTGTTTTTT.

This clonotype was detected many times. The rearrangement joins TRBV30 to TRBJ1-2, with D tentatively TRBD1 (6 bases). Germline V gene sequence: CDR1 GTSNPN, CDR2 SVGIG (reference sequence). The CDR3 is 12 amino acids. Trimming shortened V by 2 bases and J by 5 bases, and 9 bases separated the two germline ends. Written as DNA, the CDR3 is TGTGCCTGGAGTCCCGGGACATATGGCTACACCTTC. Translated, it gives CAWSPGTYGYTF. Drawing the rest from reference TRBV30 and TRBJ1-2, the complete variable domain is SQTIHQWPATLVQPVGSPLSLECTVEGTSNPNLYWYRQAAGRGLQLLFYSVGIGQISSEVPQNLSASRPQDRQFILSSKKLLLSDSGFYLCAWSPGTYGYTFGSGTRLTVV.

A few counts support this clonotype. The J gene is TRBJ2-1, the V gene TRBV29-1; 13 bases are a match to TRBD2. Germline values: CDR1 SQVTM, CDR2 ANQGSEA. The junction had 11 bases not matched to a gene; V was cut back by 2 bases and J by 1 base. The CDR3 length is 19 residues. The CDR3 here is CSVEPLAGGPKGSYNEQFF. CDR3 nucleotides: TGCAGCGTTGAACCACTAGCGGGAGGGCCTAAAGGGTCCTACAATGAGCAGTTCTTC.

The chain has TRBV9 and TRBJ2-2; a weak D match, TRBD2 (5 bases). CDR1 SGDLS and CDR2 YYNGEE come from the germline V gene. This CDR3 is 16 amino acids long. Trimming pared 4 bases from V and 4 bases from J, leaving 17 bases between. The CDR3 here is CASSFNGETSTGELFF. CDR3 nucleotide sequence: TGTGCCAGCAGCTTCAACGGGGAGACGAGCACCGGGGAGCTGTTTTTT. The whole variable domain, remainder taken from reference TRBV9 and TRBJ2-2, is DSGVTQTPKHLITATGQRVTLRCSPRSGDLSVYWYQQSLDQGLQFLIQYYNGEERAKGNILERFSAQQFPDLHSELNLSSLELGDSALYFCASSFNGETSTGELFFGEGSRLTVL.

The chain has TRBV20-1 and TRBJ2-5; 11 positions match TRBD2. CDR1 and CDR2 (germline): DFQATT, SNEGSKA (reference sequence). V shed 0 bases and J 5 bases; nucleotides not matched to a gene: 8. CDR3 length: 16 amino acids. The CDR3 region is CSARETSGREWETQYF. The CDR3 bases are TGCAGTGCTAGAGAAACTAGCGGGAGAGAGTGGGAGACCCAGTACTTC.

This chain joins TRBV4-1 and TRBJ2-1; D tentatively reads TRBD1 or TRBD2 (5 bases each). V was cut by 5 bases and J by 3 bases, with 11 bases left in between. Germline-derived CDR1 and CDR2 are MGHRA and YSYEKL. This CDR3 is built from 14 residues. CDR3 in DNA: TGCGCCAGCAGCGAAGGGGACGACTACAATGAGCAGTTCTTC. This codes for CASSEGDDYNEQFF.

This clonotype occurred a few times. This rearrangement joins TRBV20-1 to TRBJ1-1; no clear D. V shed 0 bases and J shed 1 base, with 15 bases lying between them. The CDR3 spans 16 residues. Germline-derived CDR1 and CDR2 are DFQATT and SNEGSKA (reference sequence). Here the CDR3 reads CSARDPAGVRNTEAFF. In nucleotides, the CDR3 is TGCAGTGCTAGAGATCCCGCCGGGGTACGGAACACTGAAGCTTTCTTT.

This CDR3 reads CSVGTSGKSDTQYF. The DNA for the CDR3 is TGCAGCGTGGGGACTAGCGGGAAGTCCGATACGCAGTATTTT. This chain connects TRBV29-1 to TRBJ2-3; 13 nucleotides match TRBD2. CDR3 length equals 14 residues. The V and J ends lost 6 bases and 6 bases, in that order; junction bases with no gene match: 6. CDR1 SQVTM and CDR2 ANQGSEA come from the germline V gene.

This clonotype was counted a few times. This CDR3 reads CASSLSGGDTKQFF. For the CDR3, the DNA is TGTGCCAGCAGCTTATCGGGCGGGGACACCAAGCAGTTCTTC. The chain has TRBV5-5 and TRBJ2-1, with D perhaps assigned TRBD1 or TRBD2 (6 bases each). Germline CDR1 is SGHKS and CDR2 is YYEKEE (reference sequence). V lost 2 bases and J 11 bases, leaving 17 bases between the germline ends. The CDR3 consists of 14 residues.

V usage is TRBV7-2 and J usage is TRBJ1-5; D is unclear. The CDR3 covers 14 residues. CDR1 and CDR2 (germline): SGHTA, FQGNSA. V lost 2 bases and J 1 base, leaving 6 bases between the germline ends. The CDR3 sequence is CASSLHQSNQPQHF. CDR3 nucleotide sequence: TGTGCCAGCAGCTTACATCAGAGCAATCAGCCCCAGCATTTT.

CDR3 amino acids: CASSPTPTKEYEQFF. As DNA, the CDR3 is TGCGCCAGCAGCCCAACACCAACCAAGGAGTATGAGCAGTTCTTC. The chain employs TRBV4-1 and TRBJ2-1, with D unresolved. The V gene lost 4 bases and the J gene lost 8 bases, with 18 bases spanning the gap. The V gene's germline CDR1 is MGHRA and CDR2 YSYEKL. The length of the CDR3 is 15 residues.

The rearrangement links TRBV18 to TRBJ2-7, with 7 bases fitting TRBD1. V shed 3 bases, J shed 4 bases, and the junction held 3 bases outside the gene matches. This CDR3 has 13 residues. CDR1 is KGHSH, CDR2 LQKENI, per germline. The CDR3 nucleotides are TGTGCCAGCTCACCCACGACAGGGTACGAGCAGTACGTC. As protein: CASSPTTGYEQYV.

The chain couples TRBV7-2 to TRBJ1-6, with TRBD1 matching 7 bases. The CDR3 has 14 residues. With V trimmed by 6 bases and J by 7 bases, 6 bases remained unmatched. Germline V gives CDR1 SGHTA, CDR2 FQGNSA. The CDR3: CASRPRDSNSPLHF. Written as DNA, the CDR3 is TGTGCCAGCAGGCCGCGGGACAGCAATTCACCCCTCCACTTT.

CDR3 DNA sequence: TGTGCCAGTAGTATTGGTGGGAGCTCCTCTGGGGCCAACGTCCTGACTTTC. This codes for CASSIGGSSSGANVLTF. The rearrangement uses TRBV19 and TRBJ2-6; perhaps TRBD2 as D (5 bases). Trimming took off 3 bases at V and 0 bases at J, with 12 bases between the two ends. The germline CDR1 and CDR2 sequences are LNHDA and SQIVND (reference sequence). The CDR3 totals 17 residues.

A few counts support this clonotype. The chain is built from TRBV19 and TRBJ1-1, with 10 bases matching TRBD1. The V and J ends lost 5 bases and 3 bases, in that order; junction bases with no gene match: 3. This CDR3 spans 14 amino acids. Germline V gene sequence: CDR1 LNHDA, CDR2 SQIVND (reference sequence). Here the CDR3 reads CASSPGQGYTEAFF. In DNA, the CDR3 is TGTGCCAGTAGTCCGGGACAGGGGTACACTGAAGCTTTCTTT. The entire variable domain, with the rest obtained from reference TRBV19 and TRBJ1-1, is as follows: DGGITQSPKYLFRKEGQNVTLSCEQNLNHDAMYWYRQDPGQGLRLIYYSQIVNDFQKGDIAEGYSVSREKKESFPLTVTSAQKNPTAFYLCASSPGQGYTEAFFGQGTRLTVV.

By its share, this clonotype is medium-sized (0.01 to 0.1%). The rearrangement uses TRBV30 and TRBJ1-2; D call uncertain. Trimming shortened V by 1 base and J by 1 base, and 13 bases separated the two germline ends. Germline V gene data show CDR1 as GTSNPN and CDR2 as SVGIG (reference sequence). The CDR3 has 15 residues. The CDR3 protein is CAWSGVTAVNYGYTF. CDR3 DNA sequence: TGTGCCTGGAGTGGGGTCACAGCTGTTAACTATGGCTACACCTTC.

This clonotype was seen ten or more times. This chain uses TRBV3-1 with TRBJ2-2; unclear D gene. CDR1 and CDR2 from the germline V gene are LGHDT and YNNKEL (reference sequence). V dropped 1 base and J dropped 0 bases, with 3 bases sitting between them. The CDR3 extends over 14 amino acids. The chain's CDR3 is CASSQVANTGELFF. CDR3 in DNA: TGTGCCAGCAGCCAAGTTGCGAACACCGGGGAGCTGTTTTTT. The whole variable domain, remainder taken from reference TRBV3-1 and TRBJ2-2, is DTAVSQTPKYLVTQMGNDKSIKCEQNLGHDTMYWYKQDSKKFLKIMFSYNNKELIINETVPNRFSPKSPDKAHLNLHINSLELGDSAVYFCASSQVANTGELFFGEGSRLTVL.

This clonotype has only a few counts. The J gene is TRBJ2-2, the V gene TRBV19, with a tentative D call TRBD2 (5 bases). This CDR3 spans 17 amino acids. The germline CDR1 and CDR2 sequences are LNHDA and SQIVND (reference sequence). Trimming shortened V by 4 bases and J by 1 base, and 16 bases separated the two germline ends. This CDR3 is CASSNLRGILNTGELFF. Here the CDR3 DNA reads TGTGCCAGTAGTAATTTACGGGGAATTTTGAACACCGGGGAGCTGTTTTTT.

The J gene is TRBJ1-5, the V gene TRBV4-3; D uncertain. Germline V gene data show CDR1 as LGHNA and CDR2 as YSLEER. The V gene lost 0 bases and the J gene lost 7 bases, with 7 bases spanning the gap. This CDR3 is 13 amino acids long. CDR3 coding DNA: TGCGCCAGCAGCCAAGACCCGGACCAGCCCCAGCATTTT. It codes for CASSQDPDQPQHF.

The V and J genes are TRBV29-1 and TRBJ1-1; D perhaps matches TRBD1 (5 bases). V was trimmed by 5 bases and J by 6 bases, leaving 22 bases between them. In germline, CDR1 is SQVTM, CDR2 ANQGSEA. The CDR3 loop spans 15 amino acids. The CDR3 here is CSVMGLGKSFAEAFF. The CDR3 DNA sequence: TGCAGCGTTATGGGGCTCGGAAAGAGTTTCGCTGAAGCTTTCTTT. The full variable domain, rest sourced from reference TRBV29-1 and TRBJ1-1, is SAVISQKPSRDICQRGTSLTIQCQVDSQVTMMFWYRQQPGQSLTLIATANQGSEATYESGFVIDKFPISRPNLTFSTLTVSNMSPEDSSIYLCSVMGLGKSFAEAFFGQGTRLTVV.

The CDR3 DNA is TGTGCCAGCTCACCACCGGCAGGGCCGAACACCGGGGAGCTGTTTTTT. Protein sequence: CASSPPAGPNTGELFF. The chain recombines TRBV18 with TRBJ2-2; D perhaps matches TRBD1 (5 bases). Germline lookup yields CDR1 KGHSH and CDR2 LQKENI. V was shortened by 0 bases and J by 0 bases, with 8 bases between the two germline ends. The CDR3 spans 16 residues.

J is TRBJ2-1 and V is TRBV6-5; 9 positions agree with TRBD2. After removal of 4 bases from V and 12 bases from J, the junction contained 13 bases not matched to a gene. Germline CDR1 MNHEY, CDR2 SVGAGI. The CDR3 has 15 amino acids. CDR3 nucleotides: TGTGCCAGCAGTTCCTTCGGTTCGCGGGAGGGCCGGCAGTTCTTC. Translation: CASSSFGSREGRQFF.

The chain combines TRBV7-2 with TRBJ2-7; the D is unclear. The germline V gene has CDR1 SGHTA and CDR2 FQGNSA. V was shortened by 4 bases and J by 10 bases, with 11 bases between the two germline ends. The CDR3 length is 11 residues. CDR3 sequence (DNA): TGTGCCAGCAGCTCCTTTCGTGTTCAGTACTTC. It is translated as CASSSFRVQYF.

This rearrangement joins TRBV20-1 to TRBJ2-7, with TRBD2 matching over 7 bases. Germline-derived CDR1 and CDR2 are DFQATT and SNEGSKA (reference sequence). CDR3 size: 13 residues. The V and J ends lost 8 bases and 0 bases, in that order; junction bases with no gene match: 7. CDR3 bases: TGCAGTCTCGTGGGAGGGCGCTCCTACGAGCAGTACTTC. Encoded protein: CSLVGGRSYEQYF.

J is TRBJ2-3 and V is TRBV25-1; 16 bases fit TRBD2. The ends lost 8 bases at V and 3 bases at J; junction bases unmatched: 2. CDR1 is MGHDK, CDR2 SYGVNS, per germline. The CDR3 is 15 amino acids. The CDR3 sequence: CASGGLAGGTDTQYF. The CDR3 DNA reads TGTGCCAGCGGGGGACTAGCGGGAGGGACAGATACGCAGTATTTT. Complete variable domain (other parts from reference TRBV25-1 and TRBJ2-3): EADIYQTPRYLVIGTGKKITLECSQTMGHDKMYWYQQDPGMELHLIHYSYGVNSTEKGDLSSESTVSRIRTEHFPLTLESARPSHTSQYLCASGGLAGGTDTQYFGPGTRLTVL.

The CDR3 protein is CASSQGTVNTGELFF. The CDR3 DNA reads as TGCGCCAGCAGCCAAGGGACAGTGAACACCGGGGAGCTGTTTTTT. The rearrangement joins TRBV4-3 to TRBJ2-2, with D maybe TRBD1 (6 bases). This CDR3 region has 15 residues. The germline V gene encodes CDR1 LGHNA and CDR2 YSLEER. Trimming took 1 base from V and 1 from J, leaving 7 bases between them.

The J gene is TRBJ2-7, the V gene TRBV7-2; D is uncertain. The germline V and J ends were trimmed by 2 bases and 5 bases, with 13 bases remaining between them. Germline lookup yields CDR1 SGHTA and CDR2 FQGNSA. CDR3 length: 14 residues. The DNA of the CDR3 is TGTGCCAGCAGCTTATCAGAGGCCCAAAACGAGCAGTACTTC. Amino acids: CASSLSEAQNEQYF.

The chain carries TRBV13 and TRBJ2-5; 11 bases match TRBD2. In germline, CDR1 is PRHDT, CDR2 FYEKMQ (reference sequence). This CDR3 region has 17 residues. Trimming cost V 3 bases and J 0 bases; bases outside gene matches: 6. The CDR3 nucleotides read TGTGCCAGCAGCTTTTCTCCGGGACTAGCGGACCAAGAGACCCAGTACTTC. Protein product: CASSFSPGLADQETQYF. Drawing the rest from reference TRBV13 and TRBJ2-5, the complete variable domain is AAGVIQSPRHLIKEKRETATLKCYPIPRHDTVYWYQQGPGQDPQFLISFYEKMQSDKGSIPDRFSAQQFSDYHSELNMSSLELGDSALYFCASSFSPGLADQETQYFGPGTRLLVL.

The chain employs TRBV29-1 and TRBJ1-2; 8 positions match TRBD1. Trimming took 6 bases from V and 5 from J; bases not matched to a gene: 8. CDR3 length: 13 amino acids. CDR1 and CDR2 (germline): SQVTM, ANQGSEA. DNA of the CDR3: TGCAGCGTGCGACAGGGGATAGGATATGGCTACACCTTC. Residues: CSVRQGIGYGYTF.